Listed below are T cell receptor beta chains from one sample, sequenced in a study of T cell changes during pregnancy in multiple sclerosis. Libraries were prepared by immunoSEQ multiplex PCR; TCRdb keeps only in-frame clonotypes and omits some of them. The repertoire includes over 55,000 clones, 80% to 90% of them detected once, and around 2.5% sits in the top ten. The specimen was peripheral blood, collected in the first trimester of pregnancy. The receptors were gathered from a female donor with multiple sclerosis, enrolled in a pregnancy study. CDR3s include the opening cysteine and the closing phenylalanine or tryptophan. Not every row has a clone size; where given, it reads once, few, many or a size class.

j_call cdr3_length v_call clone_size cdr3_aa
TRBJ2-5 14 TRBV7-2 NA CASRDRDYQETQYF
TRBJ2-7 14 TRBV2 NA CASSEQGIGYEQYF
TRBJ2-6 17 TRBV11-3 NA CASSSGQGSSGANVLTF
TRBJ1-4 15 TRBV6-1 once CASSEAFSLNEKLFF
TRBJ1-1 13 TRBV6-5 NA CASSRDTYTEAFF
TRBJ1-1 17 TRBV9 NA CASSVGGGGQGNTEAFF
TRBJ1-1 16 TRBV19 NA CASSILPKGAFTEAFF
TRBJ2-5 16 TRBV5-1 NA CASSPFHGQGVETQYF
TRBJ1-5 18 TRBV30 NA CAWSVRRGDSSRTQPQHF
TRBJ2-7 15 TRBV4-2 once CASSQEDRGPGEQYF
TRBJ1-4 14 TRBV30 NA CAGGTGAFNEKLFF
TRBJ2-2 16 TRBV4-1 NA CASSQAQGADTGELFF
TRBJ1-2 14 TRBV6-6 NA CASSPTGDPYGYTF
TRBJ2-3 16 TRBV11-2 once CASSKGLAGGTDTQYF
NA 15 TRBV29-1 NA CSVFATGDVGYEQYF
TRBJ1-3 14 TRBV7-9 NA CASSLEVVRNTIYF
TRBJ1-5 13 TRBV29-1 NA CSVRGQGGQPQHF
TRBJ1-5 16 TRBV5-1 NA CASSLDASGSGQPQHF
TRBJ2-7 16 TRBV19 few CASSIFPVQGFNEQYF
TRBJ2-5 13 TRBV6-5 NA CASSSGSGLTQYF
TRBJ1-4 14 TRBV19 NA CASKTVQNNEKLFF
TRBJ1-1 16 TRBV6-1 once CASSGRQGITNTEAFF
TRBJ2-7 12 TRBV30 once CAWSEQGFEQYF
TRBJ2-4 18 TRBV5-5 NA CASSLGEQGGLAKNIQYF
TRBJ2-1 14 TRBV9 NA CASSVTAGSNEQFF
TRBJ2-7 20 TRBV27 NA CASSRLGFGDGQGKKYEQYF
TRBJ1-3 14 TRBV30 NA CAWGHSGSGNTIYF
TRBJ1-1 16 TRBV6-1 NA CASSGLTGTENTEAFF
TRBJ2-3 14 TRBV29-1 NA CSVWSSGGADTQYF
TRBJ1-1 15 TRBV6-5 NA CASSTPLIAPTEAFF
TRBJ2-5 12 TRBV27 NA CASSAASGTQYF
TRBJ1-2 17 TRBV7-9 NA CASSLTGGLGGNYGYTF
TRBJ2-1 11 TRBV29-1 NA CSSRNNNEQFF
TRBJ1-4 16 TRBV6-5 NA CASSYRTGTTNEKLFF
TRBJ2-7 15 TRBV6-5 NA CASSYSTAMRDEQYF
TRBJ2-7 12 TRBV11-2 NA CASSPRTGSSDF
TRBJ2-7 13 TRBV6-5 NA CASSYSTGLEQYF
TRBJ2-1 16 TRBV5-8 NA CASSFVTLAAYNEQFF
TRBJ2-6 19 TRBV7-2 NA CASSRRPGQGPGGANVLTF
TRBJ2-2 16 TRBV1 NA CTSSQDCHRRTGELFF
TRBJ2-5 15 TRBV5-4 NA CASSLRGRGQETQYF
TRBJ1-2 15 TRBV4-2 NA CASSQVGEFDYGYTF
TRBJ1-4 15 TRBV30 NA CAWSHQVGPNEKLFF
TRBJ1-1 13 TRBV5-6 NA CASNIWRGTEAFF
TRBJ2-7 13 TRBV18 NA CASSPPADYEQYF
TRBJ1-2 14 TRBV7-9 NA CASSLRTGDYGYTF
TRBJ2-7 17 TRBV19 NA CASSPTRKDKSSYEQYF
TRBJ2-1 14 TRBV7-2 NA CASSLGGRGNEQFF
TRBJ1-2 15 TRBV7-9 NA CASSSMTGQEGGYTF
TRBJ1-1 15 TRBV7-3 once CASSIQGALNTEAFF
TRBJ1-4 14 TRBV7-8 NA CASSFGGGNEKLFF